These T cell receptor beta chains were read from a single sample in a study of CD8+CD57+ T cells in acquired aplastic anemia. TCRdb processed the reads anew with MiXCR; each CDR3 protein has one entry. Of roughly 180,000 distinct CDR3 sequences listed, just over 45% were seen once; the top ten hold about 2.9%. The sequenced sample was sorted CD4+, CD8+, or CD8+CD57+ T cells (not recorded which) from PBMCs. The receptors were sampled from a human donor in good health. Both conserved end residues are part of each CDR3. The order of the fields is clone size, V gene, D gene, J gene, CDR3 protein, CDR3 DNA. The D gene is left open where the match is weak. Size is stated for part of the rows, as once, few or many counts, or as a class when the clone is expanded.

size: few; V: TRBV29-1; D: .; J: TRBJ1-2; CDR3: CSVMGAGKHGYTF; DNA: TGCAGCGTTATGGGGGCGGGGAAGCATGGCTACACCTTC
size: few; V: TRBV3-1; D: .; J: TRBJ1-2; CDR3: CASSQDVREYGYTF; DNA: TGTGCCAGCAGCCAAGACGTCAGGGAATATGGCTACACCTTC
size: .; V: TRBV28; D: .; J: TRBJ1-1; CDR3: CASSLNMYPPAFF; DNA: TGTGCCAGCAGTTTAAATATGTACCCTCCAGCTTTCTTT
size: many; V: TRBV6-1; D: .; J: TRBJ1-6; CDR3: CASKRKENSPLHF; DNA: TGTGCCAGCAAACGGAAGGAGAATTCACCCCTCCACTTT
size: .; V: TRBV9; D: .; J: TRBJ2-1; CDR3: CASSVAGNEQFF; DNA: TGTGCCAGCAGCGTAGCCGGCAATGAGCAGTTCTTC
size: few; V: TRBV28; D: TRBD2; J: TRBJ2-3; CDR3: CASSSQRGSSTDTQYF; DNA: TGTGCCAGCAGTTCGCAGCGGGGCTCTAGCACAGATACGCAGTATTTT
size: .; V: TRBV2; D: .; J: TRBJ1-5; CDR3: CASRPTGILNQPQHF; DNA: TGTGCCAGCAGACCTACCGGGATACTCAATCAGCCCCAGCATTTT
size: .; V: TRBV19; D: .; J: TRBJ1-1; CDR3: CASNHGPGNTEAFF; DNA: TGTGCCAGTAACCACGGCCCGGGGAACACTGAAGCTTTCTTT
size: many; V: TRBV6-1; D: .; J: TRBJ1-1; CDR3: CASRTPAGENTEAFF; DNA: TGTGCCAGCAGGACCCCGGCAGGGGAAAACACTGAAGCTTTCTTT
size: .; V: TRBV19; D: TRBD2; J: TRBJ2-7; CDR3: CASSISLAGDEQYF; DNA: TGTGCCAGTAGTATCTCACTAGCGGGGGACGAGCAGTACTTC
size: .; V: TRBV6-2/TRBV6-3; D: TRBD1; J: TRBJ1-1; CDR3: CASSYQGAVSGTEAFF; DNA: TGTGCCAGCAGTTACCAGGGGGCAGTTTCGGGCACTGAAGCTTTCTTT
size: many; V: TRBV20-1; D: .; J: TRBJ1-1; CDR3: CSANVGGGEAFF; DNA: TGCAGTGCTAATGTTGGGGGAGGGGAAGCTTTCTTT
size: .; V: TRBV24-1; D: TRBD1; J: TRBJ1-2; CDR3: CATSDRQPGQGYGYTF; DNA: TGTGCCACCAGTGATAGACAACCGGGACAGGGTTATGGCTACACCTTC
size: .; V: TRBV20-1; D: .; J: TRBJ2-2; CDR3: CSARSTSSNTGELFF; DNA: TGCAGTGCCCGATCTACGTCCTCGAACACCGGGGAGCTGTTTTTT
size: .; V: TRBV6-1; D: .; J: TRBJ2-7; CDR3: CASRRVPGSYEQYF; DNA: TGTGCCAGCAGAAGAGTGCCAGGGTCCTACGAGCAGTACTTC
size: many; V: TRBV15; D: .; J: TRBJ2-5; CDR3: CATSRGDTGTQYF; DNA: TGTGCCACCAGCAGGGGGGACACGGGGACCCAGTACTTC
size: .; V: TRBV7-6; D: TRBD1; J: TRBJ2-5; CDR3: CASSTGQRVQETQYF; DNA: TGTGCCAGCAGCACGGGACAGAGGGTTCAAGAGACCCAGTACTTC
size: .; V: TRBV5-1; D: .; J: TRBJ1-1; CDR3: CASSLVGLGTEAFF; DNA: TGCGCCAGCAGCTTGGTAGGGCTGGGCACTGAAGCTTTCTTT
size: once; V: TRBV10-1; D: .; J: TRBJ1-6; CDR3: CASMGSGAPFVNSPLHF; DNA: TGCGCCAGCATGGGGAGTGGGGCGCCGTTCGTAAATTCACCCCTCCACTTT
size: once; V: TRBV10-2; D: .; J: TRBJ1-3; CDR3: CASSSGGNTIYF; DNA: TGCGCCAGCAGTAGCGGTGGAAACACCATATATTTT
size: few; V: TRBV6-5; D: .; J: TRBJ1-5; CDR3: CASSYLTGISNQPQHF; DNA: TGTGCCAGCAGCTACCTTACAGGGATAAGCAATCAGCCCCAGCATTTT
size: few; V: TRBV15; D: .; J: TRBJ2-7; CDR3: CATSRDQATHYEQYF; DNA: TGTGCCACCAGCAGAGATCAGGCCACCCACTACGAGCAGTACTTC
size: .; V: TRBV19; D: .; J: TRBJ1-2; CDR3: CASSIRGYGYTF; DNA: TGTGCCAGTAGTATCAGGGGATATGGCTACACCTTC
size: .; V: TRBV7-9; D: TRBD2; J: TRBJ2-5; CDR3: CASSLYPGGRETQYF; DNA: TGTGCCAGCAGCTTATATCCGGGAGGAAGGGAGACCCAGTACTTC
size: .; V: TRBV29-1; D: .; J: TRBJ2-2; CDR3: CSVESGGNTGELFF; DNA: TGCAGCGTTGAAAGTGGCGGGAACACCGGGGAGCTGTTTTTT
size: few; V: TRBV10-3; D: .; J: TRBJ2-2; CDR3: CAISRSSGDTGELFF; DNA: TGTGCCATCAGCCGATCTTCAGGTGACACCGGGGAGCTGTTTTTT
size: .; V: TRBV12-3/TRBV12-4; D: .; J: TRBJ1-5; CDR3: CASSPHGRKNQPQHF; DNA: TGTGCCAGCAGTCCCCATGGACGGAAAAATCAGCCCCAGCATTTT
size: many; V: TRBV20-1; D: TRBD2; J: TRBJ2-7; CDR3: CSAMAPAGLEGTRSYEQYF; DNA: TGCAGTGCTATGGCCCCCGCGGGACTAGAGGGGACCCGCTCCTACGAGCAGTACTTC
size: once; V: TRBV19; D: .; J: TRBJ1-1; CDR3: CASREGNTEAFF; DNA: TGTGCCAGTAGAGAGGGGAACACTGAAGCTTTCTTT
size: .; V: TRBV5-1; D: .; J: TRBJ2-3; CDR3: CASSPGGHHPTDTQYF; DNA: TGCGCCAGCAGCCCCGGGGGACATCACCCCACAGATACGCAGTATTTT
size: few; V: TRBV11-2; D: .; J: TRBJ1-4; CDR3: CASSQRGGLVNEKLFF; DNA: TGTGCCAGCAGCCAAAGGGGAGGGCTGGTTAATGAAAAACTGTTTTTT
size: .; V: TRBV6-6; D: TRBD1; J: TRBJ1-5; CDR3: CASSYDRGGDQPQHF; DNA: TGTGCCAGCAGTTACGACAGGGGGGGAGATCAGCCCCAGCATTTT
size: many; V: TRBV29-1; D: TRBD1; J: TRBJ1-5; CDR3: CSVEEGGQGQPQHF; DNA: TGCAGCGTTGAAGAGGGGGGACAGGGACAGCCCCAGCATTTT
size: many; V: TRBV20-1; D: .; J: TRBJ1-3; CDR3: CSAGNGGSGNTIYF; DNA: TGCAGTGCTGGGAACGGGGGGTCGGGAAACACCATATATTTT
size: many; V: TRBV5-1; D: .; J: TRBJ1-3; CDR3: CASSLGEAGNTIYF; DNA: TGCGCCAGCAGCTTAGGTGAAGCTGGAAACACCATATATTTT
size: few; V: TRBV3-1; D: .; J: TRBJ2-6; CDR3: CASSPLATGTGANVLTF; DNA: TGTGCCAGCAGCCCCCTCGCCACAGGGACTGGGGCCAACGTCCTGACTTTC
size: many; V: TRBV20-1; D: TRBD2; J: TRBJ2-3; CDR3: CSARALGSGRAASTDTQYF; DNA: TGCAGTGCTAGAGCTCTCGGTAGCGGGAGGGCGGCTAGCACAGATACGCAGTATTTT
size: .; V: TRBV19; D: TRBD1; J: TRBJ1-2; CDR3: CASSIGTGNHGYTF; DNA: TGTGCCAGTAGTATAGGGACAGGAAACCATGGCTACACCTTC
size: .; V: TRBV19; D: TRBD2; J: TRBJ2-7; CDR3: CASSRLAGVGYEQYF; DNA: TGTGCCAGTAGTAGGCTAGCGGGAGTAGGCTACGAGCAGTACTTC
size: many; V: TRBV4-1; D: .; J: TRBJ1-6; CDR3: CASSQQGEYSPLHF; DNA: TGCGCCAGCAGCCAACAGGGCGAATATTCACCCCTCCACTTT